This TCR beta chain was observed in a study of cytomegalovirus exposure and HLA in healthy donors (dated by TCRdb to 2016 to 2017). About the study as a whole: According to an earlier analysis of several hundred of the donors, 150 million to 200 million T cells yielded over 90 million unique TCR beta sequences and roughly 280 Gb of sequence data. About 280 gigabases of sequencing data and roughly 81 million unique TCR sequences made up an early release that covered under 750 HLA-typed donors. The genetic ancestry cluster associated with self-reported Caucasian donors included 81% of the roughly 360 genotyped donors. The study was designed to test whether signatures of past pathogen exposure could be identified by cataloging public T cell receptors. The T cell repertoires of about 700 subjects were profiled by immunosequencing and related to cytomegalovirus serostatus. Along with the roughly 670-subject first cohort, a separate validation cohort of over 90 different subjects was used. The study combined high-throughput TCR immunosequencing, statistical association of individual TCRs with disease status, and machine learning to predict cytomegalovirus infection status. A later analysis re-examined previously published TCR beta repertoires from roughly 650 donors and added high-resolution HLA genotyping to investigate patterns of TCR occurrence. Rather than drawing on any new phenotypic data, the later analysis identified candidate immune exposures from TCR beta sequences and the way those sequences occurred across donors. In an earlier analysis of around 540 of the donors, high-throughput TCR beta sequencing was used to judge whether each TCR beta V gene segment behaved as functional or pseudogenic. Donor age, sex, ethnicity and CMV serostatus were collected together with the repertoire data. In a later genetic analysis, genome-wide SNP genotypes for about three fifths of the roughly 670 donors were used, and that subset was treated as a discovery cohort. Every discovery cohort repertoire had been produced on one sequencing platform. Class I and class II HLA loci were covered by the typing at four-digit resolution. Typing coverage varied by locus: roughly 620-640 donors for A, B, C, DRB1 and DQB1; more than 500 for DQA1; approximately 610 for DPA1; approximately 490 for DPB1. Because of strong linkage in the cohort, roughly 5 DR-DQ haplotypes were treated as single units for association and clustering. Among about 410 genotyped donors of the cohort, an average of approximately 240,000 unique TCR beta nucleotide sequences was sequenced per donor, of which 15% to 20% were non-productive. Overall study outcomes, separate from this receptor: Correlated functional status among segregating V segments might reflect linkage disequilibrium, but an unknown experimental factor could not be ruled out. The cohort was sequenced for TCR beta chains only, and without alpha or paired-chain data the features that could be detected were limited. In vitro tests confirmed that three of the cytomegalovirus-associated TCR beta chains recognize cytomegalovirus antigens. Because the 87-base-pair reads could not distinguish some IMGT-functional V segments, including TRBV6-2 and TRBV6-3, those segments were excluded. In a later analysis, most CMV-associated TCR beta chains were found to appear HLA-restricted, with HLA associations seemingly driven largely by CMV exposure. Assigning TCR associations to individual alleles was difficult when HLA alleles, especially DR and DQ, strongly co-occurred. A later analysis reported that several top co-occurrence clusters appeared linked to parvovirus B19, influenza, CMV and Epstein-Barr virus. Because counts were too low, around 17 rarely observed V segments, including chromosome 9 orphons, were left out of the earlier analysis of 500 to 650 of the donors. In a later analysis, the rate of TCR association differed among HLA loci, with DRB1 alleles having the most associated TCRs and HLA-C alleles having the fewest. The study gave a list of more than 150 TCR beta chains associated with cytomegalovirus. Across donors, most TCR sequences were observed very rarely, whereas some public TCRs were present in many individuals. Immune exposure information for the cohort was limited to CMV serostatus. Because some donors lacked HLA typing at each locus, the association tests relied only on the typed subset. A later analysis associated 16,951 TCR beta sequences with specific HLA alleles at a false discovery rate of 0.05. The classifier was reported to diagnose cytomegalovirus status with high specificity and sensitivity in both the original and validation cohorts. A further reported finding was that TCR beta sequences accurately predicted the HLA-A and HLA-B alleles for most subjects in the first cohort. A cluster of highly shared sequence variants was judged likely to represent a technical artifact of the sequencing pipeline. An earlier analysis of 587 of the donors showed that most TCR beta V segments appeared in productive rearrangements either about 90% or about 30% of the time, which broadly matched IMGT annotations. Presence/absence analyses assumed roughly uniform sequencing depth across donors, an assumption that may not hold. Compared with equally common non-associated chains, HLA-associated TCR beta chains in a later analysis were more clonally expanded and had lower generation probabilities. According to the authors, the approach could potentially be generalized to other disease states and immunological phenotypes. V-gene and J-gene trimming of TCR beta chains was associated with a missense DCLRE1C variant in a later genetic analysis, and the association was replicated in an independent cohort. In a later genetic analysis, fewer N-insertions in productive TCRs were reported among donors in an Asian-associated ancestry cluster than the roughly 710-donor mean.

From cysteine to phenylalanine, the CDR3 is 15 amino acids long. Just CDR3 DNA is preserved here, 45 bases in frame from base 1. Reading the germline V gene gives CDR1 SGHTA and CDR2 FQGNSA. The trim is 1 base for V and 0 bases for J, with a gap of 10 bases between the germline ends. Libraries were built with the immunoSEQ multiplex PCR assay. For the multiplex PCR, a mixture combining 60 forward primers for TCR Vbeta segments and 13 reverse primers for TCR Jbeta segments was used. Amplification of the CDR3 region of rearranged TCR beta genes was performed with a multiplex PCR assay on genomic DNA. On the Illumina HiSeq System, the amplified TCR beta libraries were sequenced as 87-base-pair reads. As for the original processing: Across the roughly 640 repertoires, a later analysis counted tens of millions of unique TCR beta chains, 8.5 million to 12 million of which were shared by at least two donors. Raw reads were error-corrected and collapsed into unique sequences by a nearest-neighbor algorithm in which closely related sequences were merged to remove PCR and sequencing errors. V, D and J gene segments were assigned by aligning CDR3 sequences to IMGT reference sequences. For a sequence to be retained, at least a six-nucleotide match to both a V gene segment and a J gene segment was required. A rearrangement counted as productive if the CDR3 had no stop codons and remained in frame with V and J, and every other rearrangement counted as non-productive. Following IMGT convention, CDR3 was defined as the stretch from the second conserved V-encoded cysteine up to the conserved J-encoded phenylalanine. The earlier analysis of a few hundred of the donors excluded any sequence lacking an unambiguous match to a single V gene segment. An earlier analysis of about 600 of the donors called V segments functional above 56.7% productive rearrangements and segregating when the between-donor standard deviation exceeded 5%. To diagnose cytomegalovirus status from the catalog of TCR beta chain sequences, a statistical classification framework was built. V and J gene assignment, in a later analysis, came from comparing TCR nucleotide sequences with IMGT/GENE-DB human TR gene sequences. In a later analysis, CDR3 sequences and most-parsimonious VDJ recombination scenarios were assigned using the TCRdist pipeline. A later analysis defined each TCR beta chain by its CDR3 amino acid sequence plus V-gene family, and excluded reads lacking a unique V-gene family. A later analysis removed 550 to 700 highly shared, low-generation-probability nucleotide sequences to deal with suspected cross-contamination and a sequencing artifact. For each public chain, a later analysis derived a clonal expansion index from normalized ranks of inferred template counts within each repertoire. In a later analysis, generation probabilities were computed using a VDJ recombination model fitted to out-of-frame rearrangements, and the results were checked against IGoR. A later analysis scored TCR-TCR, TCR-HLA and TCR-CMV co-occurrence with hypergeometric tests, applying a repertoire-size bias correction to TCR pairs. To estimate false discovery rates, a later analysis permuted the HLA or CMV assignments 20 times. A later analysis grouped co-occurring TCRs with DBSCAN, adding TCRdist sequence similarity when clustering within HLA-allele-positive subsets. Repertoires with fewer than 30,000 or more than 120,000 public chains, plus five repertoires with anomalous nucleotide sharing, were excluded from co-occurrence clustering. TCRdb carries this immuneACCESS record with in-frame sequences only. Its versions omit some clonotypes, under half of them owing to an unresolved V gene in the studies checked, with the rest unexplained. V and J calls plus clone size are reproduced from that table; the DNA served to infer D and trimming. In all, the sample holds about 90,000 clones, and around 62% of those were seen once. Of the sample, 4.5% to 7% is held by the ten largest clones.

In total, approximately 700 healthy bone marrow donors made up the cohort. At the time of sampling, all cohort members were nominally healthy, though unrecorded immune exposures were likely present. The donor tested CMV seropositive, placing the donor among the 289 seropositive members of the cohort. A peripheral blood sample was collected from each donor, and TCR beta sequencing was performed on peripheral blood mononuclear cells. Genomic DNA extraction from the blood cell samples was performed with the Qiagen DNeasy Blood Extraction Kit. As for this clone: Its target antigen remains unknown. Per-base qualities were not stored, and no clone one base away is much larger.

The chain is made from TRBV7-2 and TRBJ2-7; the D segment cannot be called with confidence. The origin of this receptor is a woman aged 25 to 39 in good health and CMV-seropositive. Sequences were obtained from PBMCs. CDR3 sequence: CASSLEESLSYEQYF. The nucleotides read TGTGCCAGCAGCTTAGAGGAGAGTCTCTCCTACGAGCAGTACTTC.